This T cell receptor beta chain was obtained from a study of beta chain features in type 1 diabetes (dated by TCRdb to between 2018 and 2020). About the full investigation: Mean age, gender distribution, total cell number and subset yield did not differ between patients and healthy donors. Across all samples, around 99 million sorted cells were examined, and cell number per subset correlated strongly with RNA yield. In the study, recently diagnosed type 1 diabetes patients and matched healthy donors were compared on the TCRB repertoires of their sorted circulating CD4+ T cell subsets. Whereas all 30 or so donors provided naive and central memory subsets, regulatory and stem cell-like memory subsets were isolated from just 8 patients and about 8 healthy donors.

The CDR3 covers 14 residues, taking in both the cysteine and the phenylalanine. This entry keeps only the CDR3 DNA: 42 bases, framed from base 1. V is clipped by 1 base and J by 8 bases, and the sequence between their germline boundaries is 14 bases long. As encoded in the germline V gene, CDR1 is SGHDN while CDR2 is FVKESK. From each donor, a single peripheral blood sample of approximately 120 mL on average was drawn into heparinised tubes. A BD FACSAria II was used to sort naive, central memory, regulatory and stem cell-like memory CD4+ T cells with a panel that included CD45RO, CCR7, CD25, CD127, CD95 and CD27. A purity above 95% was achieved for all sorted populations. Right away, PBMCs were isolated by Lymphoprep density gradient centrifugation and were stained directly, with no culture step. So that batch effects would be minimized, each experiment stained and sorted samples in pairs, pairing one healthy donor with one patient.

There are many counts of this clone. Which antigen it targets is not known. No base quality information exists; no much larger clone differs at one position. All of the isolated RNA was reverse transcribed with the High Capacity cDNA Reverse Transcription Kit, so expressed TCRB transcripts were sequenced. Naive, central memory and regulatory T cell samples underwent deep immunoSEQ sequencing, averaging around 3.9 million total reads per sample. Sorted cells were lysed in RLT buffer and RNA was extracted with DNase-treated RNeasy Micro or Mini kits, depending on cell number. Each cell subset was processed on its own to prevent cross-contamination, while patient and healthy donor samples were processed together. The immunoSEQ multiplex PCR was used to amplify TCRB sequences from cDNA, yielding 87-bp fragments that span the CDR3 region. Sequencing of the amplicons was done on the Illumina HiSeq platform. On the authors' methods: Synthetic template baselines were used to correct PCR bias computationally, reads within Hamming distance 2 were collapsed together, and singletons that could not be merged were discarded. Reads were aligned against IMGT to assign V, D and J genes, CDR3 length and insertions or deletions at six rearrangement sites. Within each subset, clonotype counts were normalized to the number of sorted cells before true diversity and Gini coefficients were calculated with the tcR R package. The overlap coefficient, calculated on TCRB nucleotide sequences, was used to quantify repertoire sharing. Imported from immuneACCESS, the table was reduced by TCRdb to in-frame sequences with V and J called. These copies leave out some clones; in studies compared against another copy, an unresolved V gene accounts for under half, and the cause of the remainder is not known. V and J calls and clone size follow that table, whereas D and trimming were derived from the DNA. In all, the sample holds more than 120,000 clones, and about 13% of those were seen once. Of the sample, 1% to 1.5% falls within the top ten clones.

What the work shows at the level of the full study, not this receptor alone: PCR may preferentially amplify shorter templates, but because patient and control samples were amplified and corrected together, any resulting skew would affect both groups equally. Because cDNA was sequenced instead of genomic DNA, activated cells with high expression could be over-represented, although the groups did not differ in activation or CD3 levels. Patients with type 1 diabetes made fewer insertions and deleted more nucleotides at VDJ recombination sites, implying thymic rearrangement abnormalities. Only small numbers of individuals were included in the HLA sub-analyses, which left unresolved whether HLA type had any influence on TCRB rearrangement. Naive, central memory and regulatory TCRB repertoires appeared to be more similar among patients than among healthy donors. Type 1 diabetes patients showed a moderate but significant shortening of TCRB CDR3 length in all four CD4+ subsets.

Sequenced sample: central memory CD4+ T cells from blood. This chain is built from TRBV14 and TRBJ1-2; no D segment can be confidently identified. The TCR comes from a man aged 18-30 years with type 1 diabetes. The nucleotide sequence reads TGTGCCAGCAGCCAAGCCTCTGGGTCCTTGGGCTACACCTTC. The resulting protein is CASSQASGSLGYTF.